Listed below are T cell receptor beta chains from one sample, sequenced in a study of regulatory T cells in long-lasting Graves disease. TCRdb processed the multiplex PCR reads anew with MiXCR; each CDR3 protein has one entry. In the table there are 500,000 to 700,000 distinct CDR3 sequences, about 15% of which are singletons. These records were also assigned to another study, of T cells in Graves' hyperthyroidism and ophthalmopathy.

The sample here was peripheral blood mononuclear cells (PBMCs), taken at new diagnosis, from a patient treated with antithyroid drugs. The origin of the receptors is a woman in her 30s with Graves disease. Both conserved end residues are part of each CDR3. D genes are given only for firm matches. Some rows have no size entry. The others give once, few or many, or a class for an expanded clone.

J gene: TRBJ2-2
D gene: TRBD2
clone size: .
V gene: TRBV28
CDR3 DNA: TGTGCCAGCAGTCGCAGACTAGCGGTTGACACCGGGGAGCTGTTTTTT
CDR3 protein: CASSRRLAVDTGELFF

J gene: TRBJ2-1
D gene: .
clone size: many
V gene: TRBV15
CDR3 DNA: TGTGCCACCAGCAGAGTGTTAGGCTCCTACAATGAGCAGTTCTTC
CDR3 protein: CATSRVLGSYNEQFF

J gene: TRBJ1-1
D gene: .
clone size: .
V gene: TRBV19
CDR3 DNA: TGTGCCAGTAGTGCGTTGAGCACTGAAGCTTTCTTT
CDR3 protein: CASSALSTEAFF

J gene: TRBJ1-4
D gene: TRBD1
clone size: few
V gene: TRBV6-1
CDR3 DNA: TGTGCCAGCACCCGACAGGGTCGTGAAAAACTGTTTTTT
CDR3 protein: CASTRQGREKLFF

J gene: TRBJ1-2
D gene: .
clone size: few
V gene: TRBV30
CDR3 DNA: TGTGCCTGGAGTATAGGGGCGGGCTACACCTTC
CDR3 protein: CAWSIGAGYTF

J gene: TRBJ2-7
D gene: .
clone size: .
V gene: TRBV28
CDR3 DNA: TGTGCCAGCAGTCCCTCCCCCCCCACCTACGAGCAGCACTTC
CDR3 protein: CASSPSPPTYEQHF

J gene: TRBJ2-5
D gene: TRBD2
clone size: many
V gene: TRBV11-2
CDR3 DNA: TGTGCCAGCAGCTTACGCCCAGCGGGAGGGGAGACCCAGTACTTC
CDR3 protein: CASSLRPAGGETQYF

J gene: TRBJ1-5
D gene: TRBD1
clone size: few
V gene: TRBV7-9
CDR3 DNA: TGTGCCAGCAGCTCCGACAGGGTCCGCAATCAGCCCCAGCATTTT
CDR3 protein: CASSSDRVRNQPQHF

J gene: TRBJ1-2
D gene: .
clone size: .
V gene: TRBV3-1
CDR3 DNA: TGTGCCAGCAGCCAATTTAGTCAGGGCGGCTACACCTTC
CDR3 protein: CASSQFSQGGYTF

J gene: TRBJ1-5
D gene: .
clone size: .
V gene: TRBV19
CDR3 DNA: TGTGCCAGTAGTTTAAAGGACAGCAATCAGCCCCAGCATTTT
CDR3 protein: CASSLKDSNQPQHF

J gene: TRBJ2-7
D gene: .
clone size: many
V gene: TRBV6-1
CDR3 DNA: TGTGCCAGCAGCGACCGGGACTTCCGCCCCGTCTACGAGCAGTACTTC
CDR3 protein: CASSDRDFRPVYEQYF

J gene: TRBJ1-1
D gene: TRBD1
clone size: .
V gene: TRBV10-3
CDR3 DNA: TGTGCCATCAGTGCCGGGACAGGGTGGACTGAAGCTTTCTTT
CDR3 protein: CAISAGTGWTEAFF

J gene: TRBJ2-1
D gene: TRBD1
clone size: .
V gene: TRBV10-1
CDR3 DNA: TGCGCCAGCAGCAGGGGGGACAGGGCCTACAATGAGCAGTTCTTC
CDR3 protein: CASSRGDRAYNEQFF

J gene: TRBJ1-1
D gene: .
clone size: .
V gene: TRBV29-1
CDR3 DNA: TGCAGCATGCGGGACACGGGGAACACTGAAGCTTTCTTT
CDR3 protein: CSMRDTGNTEAFF

J gene: TRBJ1-1
D gene: TRBD1
clone size: .
V gene: TRBV5-6
CDR3 DNA: TGTGCCAGCAGCCTGGGGGGGACAGGGACTAGGACTGAAGCTTTCTTT
CDR3 protein: CASSLGGTGTRTEAFF

J gene: TRBJ2-3
D gene: TRBD1
clone size: few
V gene: TRBV30
CDR3 DNA: TGTGCCTGGCAACAGGGGGCTGGAACAGATACGCAGTATTTT
CDR3 protein: CAWQQGAGTDTQYF

J gene: TRBJ1-2
D gene: .
clone size: many
V gene: TRBV28
CDR3 DNA: TGTGCCAGCACCCCCCCCACAGGGAGGTTTGGCGGCTACACCTTC
CDR3 protein: CASTPPTGRFGGYTF

J gene: TRBJ1-5
D gene: .
clone size: .
V gene: TRBV10-2
CDR3 DNA: TGCGCCAGCAGTGAGGTTCTAAATCAGCCCCAGCATTTT
CDR3 protein: CASSEVLNQPQHF

J gene: TRBJ2-5
D gene: .
clone size: .
V gene: TRBV7-9
CDR3 DNA: TGTGCCAGCAGCCTGCCCTGGGAGACCCAGTACTTC
CDR3 protein: CASSLPWETQYF

J gene: TRBJ2-1
D gene: TRBD2
clone size: many
V gene: TRBV20-1
CDR3 DNA: TGCAGTGCCCGGACCGGGACTAGCGGGAGAGGGCAGTTCTTC
CDR3 protein: CSARTGTSGRGQFF

J gene: TRBJ1-1
D gene: .
clone size: many
V gene: TRBV9
CDR3 DNA: TGTGCCAGCAGCGCCACCGCCCTTGGGAACACTGAAGCTTTCTTT
CDR3 protein: CASSATALGNTEAFF

J gene: TRBJ1-5
D gene: .
clone size: .
V gene: TRBV5-6
CDR3 DNA: TGTGCCAGCAGCCAATTAACAGGGACTCAGCCCCAGCATTTT
CDR3 protein: CASSQLTGTQPQHF

J gene: TRBJ2-1
D gene: TRBD2
clone size: few
V gene: TRBV6-5
CDR3 DNA: TGTGCCAGCAGTTATGCGGGAGTATATAATGAGCAGTTCTTC
CDR3 protein: CASSYAGVYNEQFF

J gene: TRBJ2-7
D gene: TRBD1
clone size: .
V gene: TRBV30
CDR3 DNA: TGTGCCTACCTAGGGACAGGGCTCTACGAGCAGTACTTC
CDR3 protein: CAYLGTGLYEQYF

J gene: TRBJ1-3
D gene: .
clone size: few
V gene: TRBV2
CDR3 DNA: TGTGCCAGCATAGGGAGAAGCTCTGGAAACACCATATATTTT
CDR3 protein: CASIGRSSGNTIYF

J gene: TRBJ1-2
D gene: .
clone size: many
V gene: TRBV12-3/TRBV12-4
CDR3 DNA: TGTGCCAGCAGTTTGCTGGCAGGCCCTACCTATGTTAGCTACACCTTC
CDR3 protein: CASSLLAGPTYVSYTF

J gene: TRBJ2-7
D gene: TRBD1
clone size: many
V gene: TRBV20-1
CDR3 DNA: TGCAGTGCTCTAAAACAGGGGCGAGGCGAGCAGTACTTC
CDR3 protein: CSALKQGRGEQYF

J gene: TRBJ1-2
D gene: .
clone size: few
V gene: TRBV29-1
CDR3 DNA: TGCAGCGTTCCAAAGACCACCTATGGCTACACCTTC
CDR3 protein: CSVPKTTYGYTF

J gene: TRBJ2-7
D gene: .
clone size: .
V gene: TRBV6-1
CDR3 DNA: TGTGCCACTAAAAAGGGGGGGACAGGACTCTACGAGCAGTACTTC
CDR3 protein: CATKKGGTGLYEQYF